The clone carrying this TCR beta chain was seen repeatedly, ten times or more. Its antigen remains unknown. The study enrolled patients aged 18 to 65 with newly diagnosed hyperthyroidism of under 2 months' duration. Sample collection date corresponds to first hyperthyroidism diagnosis, prior to any ophthalmopathy symptoms. The data stem from a study of T cells in Graves' hyperthyroidism and ophthalmopathy. Study-wide points: Model predictions of ophthalmopathy came a median about 6.3 months before onset. Most thyroid clonotypes with frequency above 0.001 were detected in blood.

The TCR beta CDR3 regions underwent amplification using RNA transcripts as the source. TCR CDR3 underwent first-round RT-PCR with the HTBI primer set. TCRdb re-analysed the multiplex PCR reads in MiXCR, keeping a single row per CDR3 protein. The repertoire holds around 240,000 distinct CDR3 sequences, about 14% seen once, with about an eighth in the top ten. The CDR3 covers 15 residues. Between the trimmed V and J ends, which lost 4 bases and 5 bases, there was a span of 17 bases. The V call is TRBV12-3 or TRBV12-4, the J call TRBJ2-5; D is perhaps TRBD1 (7 bases). Sequencing input: blood. The receptor comes from a woman aged 40 to 50 with Graves' hyperthyroidism that later progressed to Graves' ophthalmopathy. The CDR3: CASSSGQVAGETQYF. In DNA form, the CDR3 reads TGTGCCAGCAGTTCAGGACAGGTGGCGGGGGAGACCCAGTACTTC.